The T cell receptor (beta chain) under discussion was sequenced for a study of a mutant IDH1 vaccine in newly diagnosed glioma. In the study overall: Vaccination of patients was performed eight times, in weeks 1, 3, 5, 7, 11, 15, 19 and 23. Vaccinations were initiated 4-6 weeks following radiotherapy alone, or were given together with temozolomide cycles. Study-level points and caveats: Among all patients, vaccine-induced immune responses occurred in around 94%. Whatever changes occurred in top peripheral T cell clonotypes seemed unrelated to pseudoprogression.

Produced via immunoSEQ multiplex PCR; TCRdb's table is partial and in-frame only. This sample carries 45,000 to 65,000 clones, 82% of them seen once, and the ten largest clones take 3.1%. As to time point: week 5, during vaccination. Every single dose of the vaccine, 300 ug of mutant IDH1 20-mer peptide, came with topical imiquimod. As to this clone: The antigen remains unidentified.

Germline assignment: CDR1 SGHVS and CDR2 FQNEAQ. The CDR3 spans 14 residues. Trimming removed 4 bases at V and 6 bases at J, with 14 bases between. The V call is TRBV7-8, the J call TRBJ2-3; tentatively, D is TRBD2 (5 bases). The receptor comes from a woman between 18 and 29 years old with glioma. Some clones in this sample may be carry-over from other donors' samples. The sequencing here drew on PBMCs, taken from a glioma patient whose treatment included an IDH1 peptide vaccine. The CDR3 loop is CASSSPLRGDTQYF. CDR3 sequence (DNA): TGTGCCAGCAGCTCCCCGCTACGCGGGGATACGCAGTATTTT.